This record looks at one TCR beta chain sequence and its context. The data stem from a study of shared clonotypes between healthy human individuals. The data were produced by immunoSEQ multiplex PCR, yet TCRdb's version contains in-frame clones alone and is incomplete. The table lists over a million clones, about 75% of them singletons. This CDR3 is 15 amino acids long. The J segment lost 2 bases and the V segment lost 3 bases, leaving 3 bases of the junction unmatched. Per the germline V gene, CDR1 is MDHEN and CDR2 is SYDVKM. The chain uses TRBV28 and TRBJ1-4, with 7 positions matching TRBD1. The receptor was isolated from a young man in good health. The source material was memory CD4+ T cells sorted from blood. This sample's subset: CD45RA-negative fraction. The CDR3 DNA reads as TGTGCCAGCAGTTTTACGGGACAGACTAATGAAAAACTGTTTTTT. It codes for CASSFTGQTNEKLFF.